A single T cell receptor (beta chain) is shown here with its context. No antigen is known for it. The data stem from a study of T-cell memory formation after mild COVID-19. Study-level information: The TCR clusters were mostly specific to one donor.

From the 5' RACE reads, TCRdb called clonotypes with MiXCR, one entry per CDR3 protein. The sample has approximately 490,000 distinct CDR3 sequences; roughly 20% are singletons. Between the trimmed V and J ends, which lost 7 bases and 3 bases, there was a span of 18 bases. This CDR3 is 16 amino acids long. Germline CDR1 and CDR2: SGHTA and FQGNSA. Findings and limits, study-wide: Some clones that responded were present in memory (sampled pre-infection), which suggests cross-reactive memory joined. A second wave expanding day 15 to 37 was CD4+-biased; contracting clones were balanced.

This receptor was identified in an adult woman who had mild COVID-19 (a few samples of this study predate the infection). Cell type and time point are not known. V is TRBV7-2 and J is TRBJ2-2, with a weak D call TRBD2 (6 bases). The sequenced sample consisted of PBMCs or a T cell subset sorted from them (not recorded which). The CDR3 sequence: CASMRYIAEYTGELFF. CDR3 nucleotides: TGTGCCAGCATGCGGTATATAGCGGAGTACACCGGGGAGCTGTTTTTT.